This T cell receptor beta chain is from a study of patients and donors after allogeneic stem cell transplantation. Each CDR3 protein gets one entry after TCRdb re-called the RT-PCR reads with MiXCR. The data contain about 960,000 distinct CDR3 sequences, under 20% of them seen just once; the ten biggest clones take up around 6%. This CDR3 has 15 residues. Trimming took off 3 bases at V and 0 bases at J, with 9 bases between the two ends. Germline CDR1 SGHAT, CDR2 FQNNGV. The sequence derives from a human donor who was either an allogeneic HSCT recipient or a stem cell or donor lymphocyte infusion donor (not recorded which). It is not recorded whose cells these are; they may come from a transplant donor. The specimen was blood, either unsorted or a sorted T cell fraction (not recorded which). The chain uses TRBV11-2 and TRBJ2-4; no reliable D call. CDR3 sequence reads: CASSFPWQAKNIQYF. The CDR3 coding sequence is TGTGCCAGCAGCTTCCCCTGGCAAGCCAAAAACATTCAGTACTTC.